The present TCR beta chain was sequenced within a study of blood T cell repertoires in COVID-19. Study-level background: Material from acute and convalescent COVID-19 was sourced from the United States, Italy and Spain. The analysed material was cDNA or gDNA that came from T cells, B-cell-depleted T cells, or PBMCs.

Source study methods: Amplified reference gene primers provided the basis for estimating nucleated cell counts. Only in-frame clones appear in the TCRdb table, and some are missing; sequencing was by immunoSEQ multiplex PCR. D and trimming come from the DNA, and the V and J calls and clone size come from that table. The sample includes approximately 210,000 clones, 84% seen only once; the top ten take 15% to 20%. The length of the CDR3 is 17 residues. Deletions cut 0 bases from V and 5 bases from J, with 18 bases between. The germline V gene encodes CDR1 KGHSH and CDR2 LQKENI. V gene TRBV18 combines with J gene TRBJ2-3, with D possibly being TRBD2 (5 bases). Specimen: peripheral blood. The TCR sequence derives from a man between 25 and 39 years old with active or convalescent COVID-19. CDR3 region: CASSPPGPAALIDTQYF. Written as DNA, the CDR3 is TGTGCCAGCTCACCACCCGGGCCAGCGGCCTTAATAGATACGCAGTATTTT.